These 25 T cell receptor beta chains were all obtained from the same sample, sequenced in a study of response to subunit inactivated influenza vaccine. In TCRdb, the RT-PCR reads were re-called with MiXCR into one record per CDR3 protein. Among around 480,000 distinct CDR3 sequences, more than 15% were seen once, and the ten largest hold roughly 3.1%. The sample consisted of CD4+ T cells sorted from PBMCs, taken approximately 25 months after vaccination. These receptors all stem from a man in his fifties or sixties who received an inactivated influenza vaccine.

This clonotype occurred a few times. The genes are TRBV29-1 and TRBJ2-2, with D possibly matching TRBD1 (5 bases). Deletions cut 5 bases from V and 2 bases from J, with 12 bases between. The CDR3 runs 14 residues. CDR1 is SQVTM, CDR2 ANQGSEA, per germline. The DNA of the CDR3 is TGCAGCGTTAGGACAAACACAAACACCGGGGAGCTGTTTTTT. Translated: CSVRTNTNTGELFF.

The rearrangement uses TRBV7-8 and TRBJ1-3, with no clear D. V lost 2 bases and J lost 2, with 13 bases in between. Germline-derived CDR1 and CDR2 are SGHVS and FQNEAQ. The CDR3 length is 16 residues. CDR3 amino acids: CASSLLGIRTGNTIYF. CDR3 sequence (DNA): TGTGCCAGCAGCTTACTAGGGATTCGTACTGGAAACACCATATATTTT.

This clonotype was observed many times. J is TRBJ1-1 and V is TRBV24-1; TRBD1 aligns across 10 bases. Germline trimming cut 7 bases from V and 0 bases from J; bases unmatched to any gene: 7. The V gene's germline CDR1 is KGHDR and CDR2 SFDVKD. This CDR3 spans 16 amino acids. CDR3 in amino acids: CATRAGTGVMNTEAFF. CDR3 coding DNA: TGTGCCACCAGAGCCGGGACAGGGGTCATGAACACTGAAGCTTTCTTT.

The chain employs TRBV20-1 and TRBJ1-1; a weak D match, TRBD1 (5 bases). This CDR3 is 16 amino acids long. CDR1 DFQATT and CDR2 SNEGSKA come from the germline V gene (reference sequence). V gave up 0 bases and J gave up 0 bases, with 14 bases separating them. The CDR3 nucleotides are TGCAGTGCTAGAGATTGGGGCAGGGACGTGAACACTGAAGCTTTCTTT. Translating it yields CSARDWGRDVNTEAFF.

This clonotype was observed at least ten times. The gene calls are TRBV7-8 and TRBJ2-7; perhaps TRBD1 as D (6 bases). Trimming cost V 5 bases and J 2 bases, with 13 bases left between them. The germline V gene encodes CDR1 SGHVS and CDR2 FQNEAQ. The CDR3 covers 14 residues. The CDR3 coding sequence is TGTGCCAGCAGCCAAGACAGGCCAACCTACGAGCAGTACTTC. Amino acids: CASSQDRPTYEQYF.

J is TRBJ2-7 and V is TRBV10-3; TRBD2 is a possible D gene (5 bases). This CDR3 is built from 14 residues. V was cut by 6 bases and J by 4 bases, with 16 bases left in between. The germline gives CDR1 ENHRY, CDR2 SYGVKD. Here the CDR3 DNA reads TGTGCCATCAGCGGAGGACCCGGGTCTTACGAGCAGTACTTC. It specifies CAISGGPGSYEQYF.

The genes are TRBV10-2 and TRBJ1-4; D is uncertain. The CDR3 runs 15 residues. Germline lookup yields CDR1 WSHSY and CDR2 SAAADI. V was clipped by 3 bases and J by 4 bases, with 12 bases between them. For the CDR3, the DNA is TGCGCCAGCAGTGACCTCGGGCGGGTTAATGAAAAACTGTTTTTT. This gives the protein CASSDLGRVNEKLFF.

The J gene is TRBJ2-7, the V gene TRBV20-1; TRBD1 is a possible D gene (6 bases). The V gene lost 4 bases and the J gene lost 2 bases, with 12 bases spanning the gap. Germline V gene lookup returns CDR1 DFQATT and CDR2 SNEGSKA (reference sequence). This CDR3 region has 13 residues. The CDR3 region is CSATDRNPYEQYF. CDR3 DNA sequence: TGCAGTGCTACGGACAGAAACCCCTACGAGCAGTACTTC.

This clonotype was counted ten times or more. The chain links TRBV27 to TRBJ2-3, with 7 bases fitting TRBD2. The CDR3 totals 14 residues. With 5 bases clipped from V and 4 bases from J, the junction kept 6 bases outside the gene matches. In germline, CDR1 is MNHEY, CDR2 SMNVEV (reference sequence). The CDR3: CASSLKRGSDTQYF. CDR3 DNA sequence: TGTGCCAGCAGTCTAAAGCGGGGCTCAGATACGCAGTATTTT.

This chain links TRBV5-1 with TRBJ1-2; TRBD1 aligns across 9 bases. This CDR3 region has 17 residues. The V and J ends lost 2 bases and 1 base, in that order; junction bases with no gene match: 9. Germline loops: CDR1 SGHRS, CDR2 YFSETQ. Here the CDR3 reads CASSLGGTGFRNYGYTF. DNA for the CDR3: TGCGCCAGCAGCTTAGGCGGGACAGGGTTTCGTAACTATGGCTACACCTTC.

This chain links TRBV25-1 with TRBJ1-2, with D perhaps TRBD1 (5 bases). Germline V gene lookup returns CDR1 MGHDK and CDR2 SYGVNS. The CDR3 loop spans 15 amino acids. V lost 2 bases and J 3 bases, leaving 13 bases between the germline ends. The CDR3 DNA is TGTGCCAGCAGTGAAGGTAGCCAGGGATACTATGGCTACACCTTC. Its protein is CASSEGSQGYYGYTF.

The rearrangement links TRBV12-3 or TRBV12-4 to TRBJ1-1, with D unresolved. Between the trimmed V and J ends, which lost 6 bases and 0 bases, there was a span of 8 bases. This CDR3 spans 13 amino acids. This CDR3 reads CASRPVLNTEAFF. For the CDR3, the DNA is TGTGCCAGCAGACCCGTGCTGAACACTGAAGCTTTCTTT.

The chain carries TRBV20-1 and TRBJ2-4, with D perhaps matching TRBD1 (7 bases). This CDR3 has 15 residues. Deletions cut 5 bases from V and 0 bases from J, with 14 bases between. Germline V CDR1 and CDR2: DFQATT, SNEGSKA (reference sequence). The CDR3 DNA reads TGCAGTGCTGATAGACAGGGACTAGCCAAAAACATTCAGTACTTC. Translated, it gives CSADRQGLAKNIQYF.

The V and J genes are TRBV18 and TRBJ2-4; D is uncertain. CDR3 length: 13 amino acids. V lost 0 bases to trimming and J lost 10 bases, with 10 bases between them. Germline-derived CDR1 and CDR2 are KGHSH and LQKENI. The CDR3 DNA is TGTGCCAGCTCACCACCGGAACAGAGAATTCAGTACTTC. This codes for CASSPPEQRIQYF.

The sample holds many counts of this clonotype. V is TRBV12-3 or TRBV12-4 and J is TRBJ2-2; no clear D. CDR3 length: 12 residues. The germline V and J ends were trimmed by 6 bases and 6 bases, with 8 bases remaining between them. The CDR3 bases are TGTGCCAGCAGCCCCACCCCCGGGGAGCTGTTTTTT. Translating it yields CASSPTPGELFF.

The chain combines TRBV24-1 with TRBJ2-1, with a possible D match to TRBD2 (6 bases). From germline, CDR1 is KGHDR and CDR2 SFDVKD. Between the trimmed V and J ends, which lost 4 bases and 2 bases, there was a span of 14 bases. The CDR3 runs 16 residues. CDR3 bases: TGTGCCACCAGTGACCATAGCGGAGGGACCTACAATGAGCAGTTCTTC. Translation gives CATSDHSGGTYNEQFF.

This rearrangement joins TRBV20-1 to TRBJ1-2, with D unresolved. The V end was cut by 5 bases, the J end by 0 bases, with 16 bases between. The CDR3 is made up of 15 amino acids. In germline, CDR1 is DFQATT, CDR2 SNEGSKA (reference sequence). In DNA form, the CDR3 reads TGCAGTGCTCCCCCGGTGGGAATATCTAACTATGGCTACACCTTC. Residues: CSAPPVGISNYGYTF.

Ten or more counts support this clonotype. This chain uses TRBV5-1 with TRBJ2-1; TRBD2 agrees at 10 bases. From germline, CDR1 is SGHRS and CDR2 YFSETQ. V was clipped by 4 bases and J by 3 bases; unmatched bases: 4. This CDR3 has 15 amino acids. The DNA of the CDR3 is TGCGCCAGCAGCGTAGCGGGAGGAATCTACAATGAGCAGTTCTTC. This sequence encodes CASSVAGGIYNEQFF.

The rearrangement uses TRBV27 and TRBJ2-7; 7 nucleotides align to TRBD1. Germline V CDR1 and CDR2: MNHEY, SMNVEV (reference sequence). The CDR3 has 13 amino acids. J lost 4 bases, V lost 2 bases, and 2 bases had no gene match. CDR3 sequence: CASSLRGQYEQYF. CDR3 bases: TGTGCCAGCAGTTTACGGGGACAGTACGAGCAGTACTTC.

This clonotype turned up a few times. The genes are TRBV20-1 and TRBJ1-3; no firm D call. Germline V gene lookup returns CDR1 DFQATT and CDR2 SNEGSKA (reference sequence). This CDR3 contains 13 residues. The V and J ends lost 5 bases and 3 bases respectively, with 11 bases between them. CDR3: CSAGGGSGNTIYF. The CDR3 bases are TGCAGTGCTGGCGGAGGGAGTGGAAACACCATATATTTT.

The table lists this clonotype with many counts. The genes are TRBV5-1 and TRBJ1-5; D is perhaps TRBD1 (5 bases). V was shortened by 0 bases and J by 5 bases, with 15 bases between the two germline ends. Germline CDR1 and CDR2: SGHRS and YFSETQ. The CDR3 runs 16 residues. CDR3 nucleotide sequence: TGCGCCAGCAGCTTGGCCCGTCAGGGCGGAGATCAGCCCCAGCATTTT. It is translated as CASSLARQGGDQPQHF.

The V call is TRBV7-2, the J call TRBJ2-1, with a possible D match to TRBD2 (6 bases). Trimming pared 5 bases from V and 9 bases from J, leaving 11 bases between. Germline V gene lookup returns CDR1 SGHTA and CDR2 FQGNSA. CDR3 length: 12 residues. The CDR3 loop reads CASSRDLSEQFF. As DNA, the CDR3 is TGTGCCAGCAGCCGGGACTTGTCTGAGCAGTTCTTC.

This clonotype has a handful of counts. This chain uses TRBV10-3 with TRBJ2-1, with 8 bases that match TRBD1. CDR1 and CDR2 (germline): ENHRY, SYGVKD. J gave up 5 bases and V 6 bases, and 3 bases lay outside the gene matches. The CDR3 has 13 amino acids. The CDR3 sequence: CAIRGQGDNEQFF. The CDR3 bases are TGTGCCATCAGAGGACAGGGTGACAATGAGCAGTTCTTC.

The J gene is TRBJ2-1, the V gene TRBV2, with 8 bases that match TRBD2. The CDR3 is made up of 11 amino acids. The junction had 5 bases not matched to a gene; V was cut back by 7 bases and J by 12 bases. CDR1 and CDR2 from the germline V gene are SNHLY and FYNNEI. The CDR3 coding sequence is TGTGCCAGCAACCGGGAGGGCCCGCAGTTCTTC. It yields the protein CASNREGPQFF. The variable domain in full, completed from reference TRBV2 and TRBJ2-1, reads EPEVTQTPSHQVTQMGQEVILRCVPISNHLYFYWYRQILGQKVEFLVSFYNNEISEKSEIFDDQFSVERPDGSNFTLKIRSTKLEDSAMYFCASNREGPQFFGPGTRLTVL.

This chain links TRBV20-1 with TRBJ2-3, with TRBD2 matching over 9 bases. J was trimmed by 1 base and V by 6 bases; bases with no gene match: 2. The CDR3 spans 13 residues. Germline-derived CDR1 and CDR2 are DFQATT and SNEGSKA (reference sequence). CDR3 in amino acids: CSAVAGGTDTQYF. The CDR3, as DNA: TGCAGTGCAGTAGCGGGAGGCACAGATACGCAGTATTTT.